The 19 T cell receptor beta chains below were found in one sample sequenced in a study of glioma-infiltrating T cells after dendritic cell vaccination. Only in-frame clones appear in the TCRdb table, and some are missing; sequencing was by immunoSEQ multiplex PCR. The sample carries about 92,000 clones, about nine tenths recorded once. The sequencing here drew on blood, taken before dendritic cell vaccination. The source of these receptors is a human donor with glioblastoma.

This chain connects TRBV5-6 to TRBJ2-5, with D possibly being TRBD2 (6 bases). This CDR3 is 17 amino acids long. Trimming removed 3 bases from V and 5 bases from J, with 23 bases in between. CDR1 SGHDT and CDR2 YYEEEE come from the germline V gene. The CDR3 loop reads CASSSPLEGRSQETQYF. The DNA for the CDR3 is TGTGCCAGCAGCTCCCCCTTGGAGGGCCGGTCGCAGGAGACCCAGTACTTC.

The rearrangement joins TRBV19 to TRBJ2-5, with 15 bases fitting TRBD2. With V trimmed by 5 bases and J by 3 bases, 10 bases remained unmatched. CDR1 and CDR2 (germline): LNHDA, SQIVND (reference sequence). The length of the CDR3 is 18 residues. CDR3 sequence: CASSFGLAGGPYEETQYF. CDR3 DNA: TGTGCCAGTAGTTTCGGACTAGCGGGGGGGCCGTATGAAGAGACCCAGTACTTC.

The rearrangement uses TRBV30 and TRBJ2-5, with D uncertain. The DNA end is more similar to TRBJ2-7, so the J call may be wrong. From germline, CDR1 is GTSNPN and CDR2 SVGIG (reference sequence). The CDR3 runs to 13 residues. The CDR3 nucleotides are TGTGCCTGGACCGTTTCGAGCTCCTACGAGCAGTACTTC. Its translation: CAWTVSSSYEQYF.

This chain links TRBV6-5 with TRBJ2-7; perhaps TRBD1 as D (6 bases). CDR3 length: 13 residues. Germline V lookup: CDR1 MNHEY, CDR2 SVGAGI. V was shortened by 5 bases and J by 4 bases, with 12 bases between the two germline ends. CDR3 nucleotides: TGTGCCAGCAGTATCGGGACACAGTACGAGCAGTACTTC. Protein sequence: CASSIGTQYEQYF.

This sequence joins TRBV5-1 and TRBJ2-3; 12 nucleotides agree with TRBD2. The CDR3 totals 16 residues. In germline, CDR1 is SGHRS, CDR2 YFSETQ. With V trimmed by 4 bases and J by 5 bases, 8 bases remained unmatched. CDR3 sequence (DNA): TGCGCCAGCAGCCCCCTGACTAGCGGGGGATTAGATACGCAGTATTTT. Translated: CASSPLTSGGLDTQYF.

The V gene is TRBV29-1, the J gene TRBJ2-2; 12 bases map to TRBD2. Germline CDR1 is SQVTM and CDR2 is ANQGSEA. J lost 5 bases, V lost 4 bases, and 5 bases had no gene match. This CDR3 comprises 15 residues. The CDR3 here is CSVGRLAGGTGELFF. In DNA, the CDR3 is TGCAGCGTTGGAAGGCTAGCGGGAGGGACCGGGGAGCTGTTTTTT.

The rearrangement uses TRBV28 and TRBJ1-2, with no clear D. The CDR3 covers 15 residues. Deletions cut 8 bases from V and 2 bases from J, with 18 bases between. Germline V lookup: CDR1 MDHEN, CDR2 SYDVKM. The CDR3 coding sequence is TGTGCCAGCCGACTGGGCGGGAGTGAAAACTATGGCTACACCTTC. Protein: CASRLGGSENYGYTF.

This clone has a handful of counts. This rearrangement joins TRBV7-9 to TRBJ1-2; D perhaps matches TRBD1 (5 bases). The germline V gene encodes CDR1 SEHNR and CDR2 FQNEAQ (reference sequence). Trimming removed 5 bases from V and 6 bases from J, with 16 bases in between. This CDR3 region has 14 residues. The CDR3 protein is CASSALGGSHGYTF. DNA for the CDR3: TGTGCCAGCAGCGCCTTGGGGGGGTCTCATGGCTACACCTTC.

The V call is TRBV7-7, the J call TRBJ2-1; 9 nucleotides agree with TRBD2. This CDR3 contains 15 residues. Trimming took 5 bases from V and 7 from J; bases not matched to a gene: 9. Germline V gene data show CDR1 as SSHAT and CDR2 as FNYEAQ (reference sequence). The CDR3 sequence is CASSLREGLGNEQFF. The CDR3 bases are TGTGCCAGCAGCCTGCGGGAGGGTTTGGGTAATGAGCAGTTCTTC.

This clone was seen more than once but under ten times. Written as DNA, the CDR3 is TGTGCTAGTGTCCCAGATACCGGGACAGGGCTATTCTTC. It translates to CASVPDTGTGLFF. The chain employs TRBV12-5 and TRBJ2-1; 9 bases match TRBD1. Trimming took 7 bases from V and 16 from J; bases not matched to a gene: 14. CDR1 is LGHNT, CDR2 FRNRAP, per germline. The CDR3 has 13 amino acids. Full variable domain (rest looked up from reference TRBV12-5 and TRBJ2-1): DARVTQTPRHKVTEMGQEVTMRCQPILGHNTVFWYRQTMMQGLELLAYFRNRAPLDDSGMPKDRFSAEMPDATLATLKIQPSEPRDSAVYFCASVPDTGTGLFFGPGTRLTVL.

The V and J genes are TRBV18 and TRBJ1-1, with D uncertain. V lost 1 base to trimming and J lost 10 bases, with 10 bases between them. The CDR3 covers 12 residues. In germline, CDR1 is KGHSH, CDR2 LQKENI. The CDR3 sequence is CASSPRGIGAFF. CDR3 nucleotide sequence: TGTGCCAGCTCACCACGAGGCATTGGAGCTTTCTTT.

This clone appeared once. The chain is built from TRBV27 and TRBJ2-7, with a weak D call TRBD1 (5 bases). This CDR3 contains 14 residues. Germline V gives CDR1 MNHEY, CDR2 SMNVEV (reference sequence). The V end was cut by 2 bases, the J end by 3 bases, with 11 bases between. CDR3 coding DNA: TGTGCCAGCAGTTTACGTCAGGGAAGCTACGAGCAGTACTTC. Its protein product is CASSLRQGSYEQYF.

This clone appeared once. The chain has TRBV29-1 and TRBJ2-3; 9 bases fit TRBD1. The length of the CDR3 is 15 residues. Germline V gene data show CDR1 as SQVTM and CDR2 as ANQGSEA. The trim removed 5 bases at V and 2 bases at J, leaving 8 bases unmatched. The CDR3 DNA reads as TGCAGCGTTATGACCGGGACAGGGACCACAGATACGCAGTATTTT. Translating gives CSVMTGTGTTDTQYF.

This clone was counted a few times. In nucleotides, the CDR3 is TGTGCCATCAGACAGGGGCCACTGAGGGGCTACACCTTC. Translation: CAIRQGPLRGYTF. The chain carries TRBV28 and TRBJ1-2; 8 positions match TRBD1. In germline, CDR1 is MDHEN, CDR2 SYDVKM. Trimming removed 10 bases from V and 8 bases from J; junction bases left unmatched: 12. This CDR3 has 13 amino acids.

This clone has only a few counts. The chain recombines TRBV11-2 with TRBJ2-3; TRBD2 might be the D (6 bases). The CDR3 runs 16 residues. The germline CDR1 and CDR2 sequences are SGHAT and FQNNGV. Trimming shortened V by 5 bases and J by 1 base, and 16 bases separated the two germline ends. The CDR3 loop is CASSLLTAGRTDTQYF. The CDR3, as DNA: TGTGCCAGCAGCCTCCTCACCGCGGGGCGCACAGATACGCAGTATTTT.

CDR3 DNA sequence: TGTGCCAGCAGCACCCGGGACTCCTCAGCTAGCGATGAGCAGTTCTTC. This sequence encodes CASSTRDSSASDEQFF. The chain has TRBV2 and TRBJ2-1; D is perhaps TRBD2 (6 bases). The germline V and J ends were trimmed by 6 bases and 8 bases, with 23 bases remaining between them. Germline assignment: CDR1 SNHLY and CDR2 FYNNEI. This CDR3 comprises 16 residues.

The CDR3 DNA reads TGTGCCAGCAGTGAAGCTCCAGGGCGGTACGATGGCTACACCTTC. Its translation is CASSEAPGRYDGYTF. This chain connects TRBV2 to TRBJ1-2; possibly TRBD1 for D (5 bases). Trimming stripped 0 bases from V and 6 bases from J, with 14 bases between. This CDR3 has 15 amino acids. Germline V gene sequence: CDR1 SNHLY, CDR2 FYNNEI.

The chain couples TRBV18 to TRBJ2-1; 9 nucleotides match TRBD1. Per germline, CDR1 KGHSH and CDR2 LQKENI. The CDR3 consists of 19 residues. Trimming removed 1 base from V and 8 bases from J; junction bases left unmatched: 18. The CDR3 nucleotides are TGTGCCAGCTCACCACTACCTGACTGGGGTGAGAGGGACAGGGATGAGCAGTTCTTC. Translating it yields CASSPLPDWGERDRDEQFF.

The rearrangement uses TRBV5-6 and TRBJ1-2; D is uncertain. CDR1 and CDR2 from the germline V gene are SGHDT and YYEEEE. V was trimmed by 2 bases and J by 1 base, leaving 12 bases between them. The CDR3 extends over 15 amino acids. CDR3 loop: CASSFYSSDNYGYTF. The CDR3 DNA reads TGTGCCAGCAGCTTCTACAGCTCAGATAACTATGGCTACACCTTC.